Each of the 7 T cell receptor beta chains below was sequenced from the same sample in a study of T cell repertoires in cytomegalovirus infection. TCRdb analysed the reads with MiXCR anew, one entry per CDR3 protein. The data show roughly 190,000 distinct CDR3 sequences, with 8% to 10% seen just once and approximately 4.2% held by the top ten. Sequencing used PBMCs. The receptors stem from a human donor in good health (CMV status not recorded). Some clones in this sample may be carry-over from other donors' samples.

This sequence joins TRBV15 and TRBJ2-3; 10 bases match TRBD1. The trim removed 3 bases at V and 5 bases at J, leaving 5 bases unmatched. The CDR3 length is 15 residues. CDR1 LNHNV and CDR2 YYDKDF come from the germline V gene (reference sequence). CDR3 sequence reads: CATSRRTGGIDTQYF. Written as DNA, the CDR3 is TGTGCCACCAGCAGGAGGACAGGGGGGATAGATACGCAGTATTTT.

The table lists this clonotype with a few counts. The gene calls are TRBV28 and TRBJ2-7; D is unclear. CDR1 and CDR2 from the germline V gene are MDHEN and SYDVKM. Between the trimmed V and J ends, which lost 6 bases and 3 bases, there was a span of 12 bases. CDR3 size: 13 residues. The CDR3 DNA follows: TGTGCCAGCAGCCCGCCCCGAGGCTACGAGCAGTACTTC. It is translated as CASSPPRGYEQYF.

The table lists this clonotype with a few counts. The CDR3 DNA follows: TGCAGTGCTAGGGACCTTGAAGCTTTCTTT. Translation: CSARDLEAFF. The V gene is TRBV20-1, the J gene TRBJ1-1; D unresolved. V lost 3 bases and J 7 bases, leaving 6 bases between the germline ends. The CDR3 contains 10 residues. Germline values: CDR1 DFQATT, CDR2 SNEGSKA (reference sequence).

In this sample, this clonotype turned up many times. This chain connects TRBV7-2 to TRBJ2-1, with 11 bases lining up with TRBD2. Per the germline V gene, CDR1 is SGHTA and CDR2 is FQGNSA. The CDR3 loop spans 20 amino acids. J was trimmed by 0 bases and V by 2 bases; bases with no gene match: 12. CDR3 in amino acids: CASSLPDSSGGLYSYNEQFF. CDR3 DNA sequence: TGTGCCAGCAGCTTACCAGACTCTAGCGGGGGGCTATACTCCTACAATGAGCAGTTCTTC.

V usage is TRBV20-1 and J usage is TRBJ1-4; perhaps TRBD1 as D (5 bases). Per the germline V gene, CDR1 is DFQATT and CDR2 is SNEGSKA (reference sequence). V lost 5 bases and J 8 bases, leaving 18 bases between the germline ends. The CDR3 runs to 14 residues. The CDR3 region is CSAFPPGVWEKLFF. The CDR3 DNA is TGCAGTGCTTTCCCACCGGGGGTTTGGGAAAAACTGTTTTTT.

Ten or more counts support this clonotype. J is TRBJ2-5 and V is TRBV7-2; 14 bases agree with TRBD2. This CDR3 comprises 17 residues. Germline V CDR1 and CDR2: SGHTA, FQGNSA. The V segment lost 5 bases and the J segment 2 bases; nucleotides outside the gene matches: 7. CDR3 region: CASSLGTSGSGQETQYF. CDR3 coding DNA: TGTGCCAGCAGCCTCGGGACTAGCGGGAGTGGGCAAGAGACCCAGTACTTC. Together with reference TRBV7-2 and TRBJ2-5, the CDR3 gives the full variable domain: GAGVSQSPSNKVTEKGKDVELRCDPISGHTALYWYRQSLGQGLEFLIYFQGNSAPDKSGLPSDRFSAERTGGSVSTLTIQRTQQEDSAVYLCASSLGTSGSGQETQYFGPGTRLLVL.

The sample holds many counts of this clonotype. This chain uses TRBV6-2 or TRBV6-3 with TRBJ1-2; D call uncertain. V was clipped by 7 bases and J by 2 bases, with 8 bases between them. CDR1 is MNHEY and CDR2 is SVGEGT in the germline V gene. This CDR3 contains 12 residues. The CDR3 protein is CASTHLNYGYTF. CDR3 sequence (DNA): TGTGCCAGCACACATCTCAACTATGGCTACACCTTC.